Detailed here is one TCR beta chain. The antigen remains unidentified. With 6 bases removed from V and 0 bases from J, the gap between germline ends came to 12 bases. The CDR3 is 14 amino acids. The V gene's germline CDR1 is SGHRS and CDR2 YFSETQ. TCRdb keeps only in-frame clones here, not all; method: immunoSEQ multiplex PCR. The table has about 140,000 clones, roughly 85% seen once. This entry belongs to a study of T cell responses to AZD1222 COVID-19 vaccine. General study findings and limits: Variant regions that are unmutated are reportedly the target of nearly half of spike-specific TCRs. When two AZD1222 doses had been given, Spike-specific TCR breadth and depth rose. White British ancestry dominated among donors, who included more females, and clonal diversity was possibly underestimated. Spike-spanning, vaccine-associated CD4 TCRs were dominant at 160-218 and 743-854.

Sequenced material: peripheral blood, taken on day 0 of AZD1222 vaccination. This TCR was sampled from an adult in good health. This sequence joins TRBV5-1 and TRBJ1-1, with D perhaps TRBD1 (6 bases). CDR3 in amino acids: CASTPGEMNTEAFF. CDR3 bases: TGCGCCAGCACCCCAGGGGAAATGAACACTGAAGCTTTCTTT.